This record covers a single TCR beta chain. Its antigen is currently unknown. These data come from a study of regulatory T cells in long-lasting Graves disease. Study-wide points: Since the sample size was small, accuracy may have been reduced. When disease was persistent, TRBV28, TRBJ1-2 and TRBJ2-5 were the favored segments. Those with persistent Graves' had less TCR diversity than newly diagnosed patients.

The V gene lost 0 bases and the J gene lost 6 bases, with 6 bases spanning the gap. This CDR3 has 12 residues. Germline values: CDR1 DFQATT, CDR2 SNEGSKA (reference sequence). Time point meaning: newly diagnosed GD, antithyroid drugs for less than 3 months. Extracted RNA from PBMCs served as the source of the TCR library. Those enrolled as patients came out of an endocrinology department in Xi'an, China. Both iRepertoire HTBI primers and Arm-PCR of CDR3 regions were used to build the TCR beta libraries. TCRdb re-analysed the multiplex PCR reads in MiXCR, keeping a single row per CDR3 protein. The table has about 320,000 distinct CDR3 sequences, 15% to 20% seen once.

Sequenced here: peripheral blood mononuclear cells (PBMCs), sampled at new diagnosis, from a patient treated with antithyroid drugs. The TCR sequence derives from a female donor with Graves disease. This chain joins TRBV20-1 and TRBJ2-1; D not certain. DNA for the CDR3: TGCAGTGCTAGAGATTGGGGCAATGAGCAGTTCTTC. Its translation: CSARDWGNEQFF.